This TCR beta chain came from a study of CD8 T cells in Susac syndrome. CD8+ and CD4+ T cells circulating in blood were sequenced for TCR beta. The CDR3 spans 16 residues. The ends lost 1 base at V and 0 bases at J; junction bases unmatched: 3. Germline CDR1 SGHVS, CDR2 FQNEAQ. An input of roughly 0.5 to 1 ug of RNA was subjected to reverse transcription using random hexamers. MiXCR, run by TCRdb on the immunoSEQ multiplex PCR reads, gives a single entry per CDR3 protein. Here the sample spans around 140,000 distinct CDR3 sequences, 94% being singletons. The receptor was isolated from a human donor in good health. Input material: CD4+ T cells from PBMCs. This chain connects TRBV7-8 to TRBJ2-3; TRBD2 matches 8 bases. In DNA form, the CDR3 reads TGTGCCAGCAGCTTAGTCGCTAGCGGGAGCACAGATACGCAGTATTTT. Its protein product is CASSLVASGSTDTQYF.